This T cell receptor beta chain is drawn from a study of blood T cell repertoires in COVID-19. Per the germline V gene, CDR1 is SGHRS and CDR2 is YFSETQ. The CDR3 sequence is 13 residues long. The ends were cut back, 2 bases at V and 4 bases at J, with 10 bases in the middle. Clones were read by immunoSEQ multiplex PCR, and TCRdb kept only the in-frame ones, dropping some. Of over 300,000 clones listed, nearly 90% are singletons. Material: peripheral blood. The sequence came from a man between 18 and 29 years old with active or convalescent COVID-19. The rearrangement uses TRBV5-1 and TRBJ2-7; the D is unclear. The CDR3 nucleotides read TGCGCCAGCAGCTTCGGCAGAGGATACGAGCAGTACTTC. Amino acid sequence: CASSFGRGYEQYF.